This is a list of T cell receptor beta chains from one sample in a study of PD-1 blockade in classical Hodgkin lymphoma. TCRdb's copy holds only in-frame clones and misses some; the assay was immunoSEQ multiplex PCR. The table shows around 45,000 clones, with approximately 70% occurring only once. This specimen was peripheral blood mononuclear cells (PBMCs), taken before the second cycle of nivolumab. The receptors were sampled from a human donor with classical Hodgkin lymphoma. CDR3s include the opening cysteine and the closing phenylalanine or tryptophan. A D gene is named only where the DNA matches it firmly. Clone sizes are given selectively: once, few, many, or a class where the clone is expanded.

DNA: TGTGCCAGCAGCCGGGACCGCTTATTGATAGAGCAGTTCTTC; CDR3: CASSRDRLLIEQFF; size: NA; J: TRBJ2-1; V: TRBV7-8; D: NA
DNA: TGCGCCAGCAGCCAAGATCTCCGAGACGGAGTCTTTACCTATGGCTACACCTTC; CDR3: CASSQDLRDGVFTYGYTF; size: NA; J: TRBJ1-2; V: TRBV4-1; D: NA
DNA: TGTGCCAGCTCACCGCGGGACAGATCTCAAGAGACCCAGTACTTC; CDR3: CASSPRDRSQETQYF; size: few; J: TRBJ2-5; V: TRBV18; D: NA
DNA: TGTGCCAGCAGCTTAGAGGGCGGCCACACTGAAGCTTTCTTT; CDR3: CASSLEGGHTEAFF; size: NA; J: TRBJ1-1; V: TRBV7-3; D: NA
DNA: TGTGCCAGCAGCTTAGTCGGGGGAAGGGGTTCACCCCTCCACTTT; CDR3: CASSLVGGRGSPLHF; size: NA; J: TRBJ1-6; V: TRBV7-2; D: NA
DNA: TGTGCCAGCAGCTTAGAAGGGGGCTACGAGCAGTACTTC; CDR3: CASSLEGGYEQYF; size: many; J: TRBJ2-7; V: TRBV7-7; D: NA
DNA: TGTGCCAGCAGCGTAGGTCCCAGGGACTACGAGCAGTACTTC; CDR3: CASSVGPRDYEQYF; size: NA; J: TRBJ2-7; V: TRBV9; D: NA
DNA: TGTGCCAGCAGTCCCTACCTAGGGACAGGGAGGCTCGCAACTAATGAAAAACTGTTTTTT; CDR3: CASSPYLGTGRLATNEKLFF; size: NA; J: TRBJ1-4; V: TRBV7-7; D: TRBD1
DNA: TGTGCCAGCTCACCACCAAACGCGGCAGCCTACGAGCAGTACTTC; CDR3: CASSPPNAAAYEQYF; size: NA; J: TRBJ2-7; V: TRBV18; D: NA
DNA: TGTGCCAGCAGCTTAGCGGACCCTTATTACGAGCAGTACTTC; CDR3: CASSLADPYYEQYF; size: NA; J: TRBJ2-7; V: TRBV7-2; D: NA
DNA: TGTGCCAGCAGTGGTTGGGCTAGCGGCACAGATACGCAGTATTTT; CDR3: CASSGWASGTDTQYF; size: once; J: TRBJ2-3; V: TRBV2; D: NA
DNA: TGTGCCAGCTCGACTAGCGAACCGAGACCGGGGACAGATACGCAGTATTTT; CDR3: CASSTSEPRPGTDTQYF; size: NA; J: TRBJ2-3; V: TRBV7-9; D: TRBD2
DNA: TGTGCCAGCAGTTATGGAGGGGGCACAGATACGCAGTATTTT; CDR3: CASSYGGGTDTQYF; size: NA; J: TRBJ2-3; V: TRBV27; D: NA
DNA: TGTGCCATCAGTGGCGAGGGGGCTAACACTGAAGCTTTCTTT; CDR3: CAISGEGANTEAFF; size: few; J: TRBJ1-1; V: TRBV10-3; D: TRBD1
DNA: TGTGCCATCAGTGCCCTGGACAAGACTTATAATTCACCCCTCCACTTT; CDR3: CAISALDKTYNSPLHF; size: NA; J: TRBJ1-6; V: TRBV10-3; D: NA
DNA: TGTGCCAGTAGTATCGGAGGGGGCGTTGGAAACACCATATATTTT; CDR3: CASSIGGGVGNTIYF; size: few; J: TRBJ1-3; V: TRBV19; D: TRBD1
DNA: TGTGCCAGCAGTTTTGACAGGACCTATAATTCACCCCTCCACTTT; CDR3: CASSFDRTYNSPLHF; size: NA; J: TRBJ1-6; V: TRBV27; D: NA
DNA: TGTGCCAGTAGTATCCAAAGCGACGGTCAGGCCAACGTCCTGACTTTC; CDR3: CASSIQSDGQANVLTF; size: few; J: TRBJ2-6; V: TRBV19; D: NA
DNA: TGTGCCAGCAGCCCGTTTGGTTCACCCCTCCACTTT; CDR3: CASSPFGSPLHF; size: NA; J: TRBJ1-6; V: TRBV5-4; D: NA
DNA: TGTGCCAGCAGTTACCCAACAGGGTCAAGAGAGCAGTTCTTC; CDR3: CASSYPTGSREQFF; size: few; J: TRBJ2-1; V: TRBV6-5; D: NA
DNA: TGTGCCAGCAGCTTATTGGGGTCCTACACCGGGGAGCTGTTTTTT; CDR3: CASSLLGSYTGELFF; size: NA; J: TRBJ2-2; V: TRBV7-2; D: NA
DNA: TGTGCCAGCAGCTTAGAGGGCACCGGGGAGCTGTTTTTT; CDR3: CASSLEGTGELFF; size: NA; J: TRBJ2-2; V: TRBV7-9; D: NA
DNA: TGTGCCAGTACCGAAGGCGGGCAGACCTACGAGCAGTACTTC; CDR3: CASTEGGQTYEQYF; size: NA; J: TRBJ2-7; V: TRBV19; D: NA
DNA: TGTGCCAGTAGTATCGGGGGAAATCAGCCCCAGCATTTT; CDR3: CASSIGGNQPQHF; size: NA; J: TRBJ1-5; V: TRBV19; D: NA
DNA: TGTGCCAGCAGCTTAACGGCGGGGTTTGGGGAGCCCCAGCATTTT; CDR3: CASSLTAGFGEPQHF; size: NA; J: TRBJ1-5; V: TRBV7-3; D: NA
DNA: TGTGCCAGTAGTATCGGGGGGGCAACTAATGAAAAACTGTTTTTT; CDR3: CASSIGGATNEKLFF; size: NA; J: TRBJ1-4; V: TRBV19; D: NA
DNA: TGTGCCAGCAGCTTAGATGGAAGGGGGGGCTACGAGCAGTACTTC; CDR3: CASSLDGRGGYEQYF; size: NA; J: TRBJ2-7; V: TRBV7-2; D: NA
DNA: TGTGCCAGCAGCTTTTGGGCGAGTCTACAAGAGACCCAGTACTTC; CDR3: CASSFWASLQETQYF; size: medium-sized; J: TRBJ2-5; V: TRBV11-2; D: NA
DNA: TGTGCCAGTAGTATAAGGACGGGAGCCTACAATGAGCAGTTCTTC; CDR3: CASSIRTGAYNEQFF; size: NA; J: TRBJ2-1; V: TRBV19; D: NA
DNA: TGTGCCAGCAGTTACCTGGCGGAATACGAGCAGTACTTC; CDR3: CASSYLAEYEQYF; size: NA; J: TRBJ2-7; V: TRBV6-5; D: NA
DNA: TGTGCCAGCGAGCGTTTCGCGGACGGGGAGCTGTTTTTT; CDR3: CASERFADGELFF; size: NA; J: TRBJ2-2; V: TRBV7-8; D: NA
DNA: TGTGCCTGGAGCCGTACAGGGATGAACACTGAAGCTTTCTTT; CDR3: CAWSRTGMNTEAFF; size: NA; J: TRBJ1-1; V: TRBV30; D: NA
DNA: TGTGCCAGCAGTTTCCTAGTAGCGGGAGGGAATGAGCAGTTCTTC; CDR3: CASSFLVAGGNEQFF; size: few; J: TRBJ2-1; V: TRBV27; D: TRBD2
DNA: TGCGCCAGCAGCTTGGCGGGGACATCAAACACTGAAGCTTTCTTT; CDR3: CASSLAGTSNTEAFF; size: NA; J: TRBJ1-1; V: TRBV5-1; D: NA
DNA: TGTGCCAGCAGCTTAGGGGGCCCAGACAGGGTCAGCGGCTACACCTTC; CDR3: CASSLGGPDRVSGYTF; size: NA; J: TRBJ1-2; V: TRBV7-9; D: TRBD1
DNA: TGTGCCAGCAGCCAACAGGGGGCCCTCGTAGCCGGGGAGCTGTTTTTT; CDR3: CASSQQGALVAGELFF; size: NA; J: TRBJ2-2; V: TRBV7-9; D: TRBD1
DNA: TGTGCCAGCAGCTTAGATCGGGCGGGGCCCCTGGCAGATACGCAGTATTTT; CDR3: CASSLDRAGPLADTQYF; size: NA; J: TRBJ2-3; V: TRBV11-3; D: NA
DNA: TGTGCCAGTAGTCCGGCCTCATTGGACAGGGGTACTGAAGCTTTCTTT; CDR3: CASSPASLDRGTEAFF; size: NA; J: TRBJ1-1; V: TRBV19; D: TRBD1
DNA: TGCGCCAGCAGCCAAGAAAGGGCGGGGAGCTTCTGGGAAAAACTGTTTTTT; CDR3: CASSQERAGSFWEKLFF; size: NA; J: TRBJ1-4; V: TRBV4-3; D: NA
DNA: TGTGCCAGCAGTTACTCCTGGGCTAGCGACTACGAGCAGTACTTC; CDR3: CASSYSWASDYEQYF; size: NA; J: TRBJ2-7; V: TRBV6-5; D: NA
DNA: TGTGCCAGCAGCGTAAGCGGGGGGGGATTCGAAGAGACCCAGTACTTC; CDR3: CASSVSGGGFEETQYF; size: NA; J: TRBJ2-5; V: TRBV9; D: TRBD2
DNA: TGTGCCAGCAGCCCCCGCCCGGATCACGAGCAGTACTTC; CDR3: CASSPRPDHEQYF; size: NA; J: TRBJ2-7; V: TRBV16; D: NA
DNA: TGTGCCAGCAGTTTAGGAGGACACACCATCAATTCACCCCTCCACTTT; CDR3: CASSLGGHTINSPLHF; size: NA; J: TRBJ1-6; V: TRBV27; D: NA
DNA: TGTGCCAGCAGAAAATCCGGACAGGGGGCAACCGGGGAGCTGTTTTTT; CDR3: CASRKSGQGATGELFF; size: NA; J: TRBJ2-2; V: TRBV14; D: TRBD1
DNA: TGCGCCAGCAGCCAGGGGCGATTGACTAGTGTCAACTACAATGAGCAGTTCTTC; CDR3: CASSQGRLTSVNYNEQFF; size: NA; J: TRBJ2-1; V: TRBV4-3; D: NA
DNA: TGCAGCGTCGGGACAGGTAGCACCGGGGAGCTGTTTTTT; CDR3: CSVGTGSTGELFF; size: NA; J: TRBJ2-2; V: TRBV29-1; D: TRBD1
DNA: TGTGCCAGCAGTTTTCTAGGGAATGCGAGGGCCAATGAGCAGTTCTTC; CDR3: CASSFLGNARANEQFF; size: NA; J: TRBJ2-1; V: TRBV28; D: NA
DNA: TGCGCCAGCAGCCAAGAACTGGGGGGCCCTAATTCACCCCTCCACTTT; CDR3: CASSQELGGPNSPLHF; size: NA; J: TRBJ1-6; V: TRBV4-3; D: NA
DNA: TGTGCCATCAGTGAACTAGCGGGGGGCAATGAGCAGTTCTTC; CDR3: CAISELAGGNEQFF; size: NA; J: TRBJ2-1; V: TRBV10-3; D: TRBD2
DNA: TGTGCCAGCAGTTCTGGACAGGGGGCGAATACGCAGTATTTT; CDR3: CASSSGQGANTQYF; size: NA; J: TRBJ2-3; V: TRBV27; D: TRBD1
DNA: TGTGCCAGCTCACCAGGGGACTGGAGAAACACCATATATTTT; CDR3: CASSPGDWRNTIYF; size: few; J: TRBJ1-3; V: TRBV18; D: NA
DNA: TGTGCCAGCACGTCATCCTATAGCAATCAGCCCCAGCATTTT; CDR3: CASTSSYSNQPQHF; size: NA; J: TRBJ1-5; V: TRBV2; D: NA
DNA: TGTGCCAGCAGCTTCTTCCGGGTCTCTGGAAACACCATATATTTT; CDR3: CASSFFRVSGNTIYF; size: NA; J: TRBJ1-3; V: TRBV7-9; D: NA
DNA: TGTGCCAGCAGTTCGCAGGGAGGATGGACAGATACGCAGTATTTT; CDR3: CASSSQGGWTDTQYF; size: NA; J: TRBJ2-3; V: TRBV27; D: NA
DNA: TGTGCCAGCAGCCGCGGTACTGAAGCTTTCTTT; CDR3: CASSRGTEAFF; size: NA; J: TRBJ1-1; V: TRBV27; D: NA